The present TCR beta chain was sequenced within a study of blood T cell repertoires in COVID-19. Study-wide context: The analysed material was cDNA or gDNA that came from T cells, B-cell-depleted T cells, or PBMCs.

The recovered donors of Cohort 3 showed two negative PCRs, clearance, or symptom resolution. Original data processing: By means of reference gene primer amplification, nucleated cell counts were estimated. The repertoire was sequenced with immunoSEQ multiplex PCR; TCRdb's copy has only in-frame clones and lacks some. Clonal size and the V and J genes are those of that table, whereas D and trimming came from the DNA. The sample lists around 280,000 clones; roughly nine tenths were seen once. This clone appeared many times. Material for sequencing was PBMCs or T cells enriched from blood (not recorded which). The clonotype originates from a woman between 35 and 50 years old who had recovered from COVID-19.

CDR3 amino acids: CASSPRPGFQDSPLHF. The CDR3 DNA follows: TGTGCCAGCAGCCCCCGCCCAGGGTTTCAGGATTCACCCCTCCACTTT. The rearrangement uses TRBV7-9 and TRBJ1-6; maybe TRBD1 (5 bases). V was clipped by 5 bases and J by 8 bases, with 19 bases between them. The CDR3 is 16 amino acids. Germline V lookup: CDR1 SEHNR, CDR2 FQNEAQ (reference sequence).